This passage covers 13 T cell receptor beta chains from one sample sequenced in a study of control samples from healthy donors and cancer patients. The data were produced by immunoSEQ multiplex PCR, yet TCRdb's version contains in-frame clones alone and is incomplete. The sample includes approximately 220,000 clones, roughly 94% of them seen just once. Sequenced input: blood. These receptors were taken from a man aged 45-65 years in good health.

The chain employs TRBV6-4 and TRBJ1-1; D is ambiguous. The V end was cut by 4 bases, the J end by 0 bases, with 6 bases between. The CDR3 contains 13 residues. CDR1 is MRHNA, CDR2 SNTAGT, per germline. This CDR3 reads CASSVTVNTEAFF. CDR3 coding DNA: TGTGCCAGCAGTGTTACAGTGAACACTGAAGCTTTCTTT.

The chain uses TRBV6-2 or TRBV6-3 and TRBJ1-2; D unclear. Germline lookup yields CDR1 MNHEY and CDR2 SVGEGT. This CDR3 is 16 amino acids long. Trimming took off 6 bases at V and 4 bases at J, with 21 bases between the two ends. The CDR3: CASSPDTVPGGYGYTF. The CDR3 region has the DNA TGTGCCAGCAGCCCGGATACAGTCCCCGGCGGCTATGGCTACACCTTC.

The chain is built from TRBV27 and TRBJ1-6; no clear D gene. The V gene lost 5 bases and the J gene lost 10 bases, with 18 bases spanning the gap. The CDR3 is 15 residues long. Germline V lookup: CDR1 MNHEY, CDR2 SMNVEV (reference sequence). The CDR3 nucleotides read TGTGCCAGCAGTAGGGCCCCTCTAATGGACTCACCCCTCCACTTT. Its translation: CASSRAPLMDSPLHF.

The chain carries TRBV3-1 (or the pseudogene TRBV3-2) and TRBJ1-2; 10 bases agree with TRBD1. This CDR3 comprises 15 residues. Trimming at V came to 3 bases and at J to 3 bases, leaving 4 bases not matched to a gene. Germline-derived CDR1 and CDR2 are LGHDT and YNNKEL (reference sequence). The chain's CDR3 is CASSHTGTGDYGYTF. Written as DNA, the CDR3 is TGTGCCAGCAGCCACACCGGGACAGGGGACTATGGCTACACCTTC.

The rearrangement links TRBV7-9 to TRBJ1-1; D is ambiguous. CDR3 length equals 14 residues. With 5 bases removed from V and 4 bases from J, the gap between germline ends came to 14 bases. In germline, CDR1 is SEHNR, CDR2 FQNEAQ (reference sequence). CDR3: CASSPVPESTEAFF. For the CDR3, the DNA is TGTGCCAGCAGCCCTGTCCCGGAAAGCACTGAAGCTTTCTTT.

The CDR3 DNA reads TGCGCCAGCAGTCTAAATCCGGGGGCAGGTCAGCCCCAGCATTTT. Encoded protein: CASSLNPGAGQPQHF. The chain carries TRBV5-1 and TRBJ1-5; a weak D match, TRBD1 (6 bases). Germline V lookup: CDR1 SGHRS, CDR2 YFSETQ. CDR3 size: 15 residues. V lost 5 bases and J 6 bases, leaving 18 bases between the germline ends.

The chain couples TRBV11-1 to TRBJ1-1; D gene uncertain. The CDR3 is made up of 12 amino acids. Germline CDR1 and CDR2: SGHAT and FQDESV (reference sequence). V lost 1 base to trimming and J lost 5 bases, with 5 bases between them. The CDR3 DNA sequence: TGTGCCAGCAGCTTAGTGGGTACTGAAGCTTTCTTT. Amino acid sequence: CASSLVGTEAFF.

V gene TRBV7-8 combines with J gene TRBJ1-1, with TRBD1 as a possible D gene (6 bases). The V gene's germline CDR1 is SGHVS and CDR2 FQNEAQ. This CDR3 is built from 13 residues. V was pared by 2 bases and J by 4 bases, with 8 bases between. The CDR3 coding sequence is TGTGCCAGCAGCTTAAGAGGGGGCACTGAAGCTTTCTTT. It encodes CASSLRGGTEAFF.

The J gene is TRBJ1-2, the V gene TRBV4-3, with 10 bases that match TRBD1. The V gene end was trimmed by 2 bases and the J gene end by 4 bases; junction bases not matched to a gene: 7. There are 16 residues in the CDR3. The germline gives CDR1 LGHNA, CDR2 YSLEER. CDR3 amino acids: CASSQLPTGGFYGYTF. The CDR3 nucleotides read TGCGCCAGCAGCCAACTCCCGACAGGGGGCTTCTATGGCTACACCTTC.

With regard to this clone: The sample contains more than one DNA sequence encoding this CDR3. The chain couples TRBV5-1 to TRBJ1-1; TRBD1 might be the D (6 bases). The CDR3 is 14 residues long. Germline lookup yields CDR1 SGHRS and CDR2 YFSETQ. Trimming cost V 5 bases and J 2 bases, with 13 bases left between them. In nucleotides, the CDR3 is TGCGCCAGCAGTGATGGGGGCGGTAACACTGAAGCTTTCTTT. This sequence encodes CASSDGGGNTEAFF.

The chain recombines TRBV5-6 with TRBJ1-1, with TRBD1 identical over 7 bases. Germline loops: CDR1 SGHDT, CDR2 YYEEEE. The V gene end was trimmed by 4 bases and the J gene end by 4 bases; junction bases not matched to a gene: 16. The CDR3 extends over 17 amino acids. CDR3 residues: CASSLRLAQGMGTEAFF. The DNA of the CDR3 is TGTGCCAGCAGCCTTAGGTTAGCACAGGGGATGGGCACTGAAGCTTTCTTT.

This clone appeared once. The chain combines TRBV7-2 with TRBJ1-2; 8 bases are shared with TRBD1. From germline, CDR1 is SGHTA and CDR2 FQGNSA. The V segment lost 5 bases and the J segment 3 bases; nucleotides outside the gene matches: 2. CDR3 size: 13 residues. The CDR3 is CASSAGQDYGYTF. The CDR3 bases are TGTGCCAGCAGCGCGGGACAGGACTATGGCTACACCTTC. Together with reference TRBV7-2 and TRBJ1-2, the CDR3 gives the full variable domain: GAGVSQSPSNKVTEKGKDVELRCDPISGHTALYWYRQSLGQGLEFLIYFQGNSAPDKSGLPSDRFSAERTGGSVSTLTIQRTQQEDSAVYLCASSAGQDYGYTFGSGTRLTVV.

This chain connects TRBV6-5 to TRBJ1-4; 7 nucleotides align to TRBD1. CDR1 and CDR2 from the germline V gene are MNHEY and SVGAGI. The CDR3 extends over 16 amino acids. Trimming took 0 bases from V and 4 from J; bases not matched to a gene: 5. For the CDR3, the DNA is TGTGCCAGCAGTTACTCCCGGGACAGAGTTAATGAAAAACTGTTTTTT. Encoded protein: CASSYSRDRVNEKLFF.